The 10 T cell receptor beta chains below all came from one sample that was sequenced in a study of CXCR3-negative and CXCR3-positive naive CD8 T cells (dated by TCRdb to about 2019). Sequenced on a NextSeq 550. The Human TCR Profiling Kit (MiLaboratory) was used to make UMI-labeled 5' RACE TRB cDNA libraries. Following reprocessing of the reads by TCRdb, the data hold one row per CDR3 protein sequence and no DNA is available. The sample table includes some 49,000 distinct CDR3 sequences. The top ten hold roughly 2.3% of the sample. Material: naive CXCR3- CD8+ T cells from blood. The cell subset or site label, read with the paper, signifies: CD45RO-CCR7+CD27+CD95- naive CD8+ T cells lacking CXCR3 (TNR3-). Every receptor here comes from a human donor in good health. Some clones in this sample may be carry-over from other donors' samples.

This CDR3 reads CASSPSGRVTDTQYF. V is TRBV4-1 and J is TRBJ2-3; TCRdb's assignment of TRBD2 cannot be checked, as there is no DNA. Germline lookup yields CDR1 MGHRA and CDR2 YSYEKL. The CDR3 runs to 15 residues.

The V and J genes are TRBV5-1 and TRBJ2-7; TCRdb lists TRBD1, though no DNA is available to test this call. The length of the CDR3 is 14 residues. Germline V CDR1 and CDR2: SGHRS, YFSETQ. CDR3 in amino acids: CASSWVGQGNEQYF.

The chain is built from TRBV2 and TRBJ2-3. In germline, CDR1 is SNHLY, CDR2 FYNNEI. The CDR3 is 12 residues long. CDR3 protein: CASIENTDTQYF.

This chain joins TRBV29-1 and TRBJ2-5; with no DNA, the TCRdb D assignment of TRBD1 cannot be verified. The CDR3 contains 15 residues. Germline loops: CDR1 SQVTM, CDR2 ANQGSEA. This CDR3 reads CSVDKLLGGQETQYF.

The rearrangement joins TRBV28 to TRBJ1-1. The CDR3 is made up of 16 amino acids. Germline assignment: CDR1 MDHEN and CDR2 SYDVKM. The chain's CDR3 is CASSSLTYQENTEAFF.

The genes are TRBV20-1 and TRBJ1-6. The CDR3 is 13 amino acids. Germline loops: CDR1 DFQATT, CDR2 SNEGSKA (reference sequence). CDR3 sequence: CSAEVGYNSPLHF.

The J gene is TRBJ2-7, the V gene TRBV12-3 or TRBV12-4; TCRdb picks TRBD2, but there is no DNA to check that call. This CDR3 spans 16 amino acids. The CDR3 reads CASRPGLRDDTYEQYF.

The chain carries TRBV4-1 and TRBJ2-7. CDR1 is MGHRA, CDR2 YSYEKL, per germline. The CDR3 runs 14 residues. The CDR3 sequence: CASSVSWSTYEQYF.

The chain couples TRBV4-2 to TRBJ2-1. Germline loops: CDR1 LGHNA, CDR2 YNFKEQ. The CDR3 contains 11 residues. The CDR3 reads CASSQSNEQFF.

The CDR3 here is CSVEASHTGELFF. This rearrangement joins TRBV29-1 to TRBJ2-2. The germline V gene has CDR1 SQVTM and CDR2 ANQGSEA. The CDR3 contains 13 residues.